This T cell receptor (beta chain) was profiled in a study of blood T cell repertoires in COVID-19 (dated by TCRdb to the early 2020s). Regarding the complete study: Samples covering the acute and convalescent phases of COVID-19 were provided by collaborators in the United States, Italy and Spain. The repertoires were released in a freely available public database intended as a resource for research on the immune response to SARS-CoV-2. Samples were obtained from the ongoing ImmuneRACE study (first 160 participants) and from 1,254 subjects provided by 6 global collaborators. The material from the prospective study consisted of cDNA or gDNA derived from T cells, B-cell-depleted T cells, or PBMCs. HLA class I and class II types, where available, came from metadata supplied by the sample provider rather than from assay-based typing. A de-identified subject ID, COVID-19 status, age in years and sex were almost always included in the sample metadata. The dataset comprised deeply sampled blood TCRbeta repertoires from subjects exposed to, actively infected with, or recovered from COVID-19. Overall results and qualifications from the work: The amount of clinical and demographic metadata varied by source and participant and was provided uncurated.

Collaborating institutions collected whole blood in K2EDTA tubes following their own protocols. For TCRbeta analysis, collaborator samples were shipped as frozen whole blood, as isolated PBMCs, or as DNA extracted from either sample type. The immunoSEQ Assay, a bias-controlled multiplex PCR, was used to amplify TCRbeta CDR3 regions from genomic DNA. The study's own analysis went as follows. The number of nucleated cells in each sample was estimated by amplification of reference gene primers within the assay. To quantify the absolute abundance of each unique TCRbeta CDR3 rearrangement, sequence reads were collapsed and filtered. For each sample, productive Simpson clonality was calculated as the square root of Simpson's diversity index across productive rearrangements. In its TCRdb copy, this immuneACCESS table keeps in-frame sequences only and misses some clones. Where compared with another copy, unresolved V genes explain less than half of these, and the others have no known cause. Clone size and the V and J calls come from that table; the DNA yielded D and trimming. The sample records approximately 290,000 clones, approximately 86% of which are singletons. The top ten hold roughly 2.3% of the sample.

Reading from cysteine to phenylalanine, the CDR3 counts 15 amino acids. Only the CDR3 DNA stays, 45 bases, in frame from base 1. V sheds 7 bases and J sheds 2 bases, leaving 20 bases between their ends. From a lookup of the germline V gene, CDR1 and CDR2 are SQVTM and ANQGSEA. The sample holds many counts of this clone. Its antigen is unknown. Base qualities were left out, and no much larger clone turns up one base away. The chain uses TRBV29-1 and TRBJ1-1; no D gene can be assigned with confidence. This receptor was obtained from a man younger than 30 with active or convalescent COVID-19. Sequenced input: peripheral blood. Here is the DNA: TGCAGCGGTGCGGGTCATTGGCAGACAAACACTGAAGCTTTCTTT. Its protein reads: CSGAGHWQTNTEAFF.